This T cell receptor beta chain was observed in a study of a mutant IDH1 vaccine in newly diagnosed glioma. V was trimmed by 1 base and J by 0 bases, leaving 12 bases between them. Germline V gene sequence: CDR1 GTSNPN, CDR2 SVGIG (reference sequence). There are 15 residues in the CDR3. Generated by immunoSEQ multiplex PCR, the TCRdb table keeps only in-frame clones and is missing some. The sample consists of about 54,000 clones, roughly 80% of them appearing once. Time point meaning: baseline, week 1 (first vaccination visit). The treatment is: pre-vaccination baseline after standard-of-care therapy.

The V call is TRBV30, the J call TRBJ1-1; D might be TRBD1 (5 bases). This clonotype was obtained from a man between 18 and 29 years old with glioma. This specimen consisted of PBMCs, obtained from a glioma patient treated with radiotherapy, temozolomide or both. The CDR3 DNA reads as TGTGCCTGGAGTGCCCAGGGACTCATGAACACTGAAGCTTTCTTT. Amino acid sequence: CAWSAQGLMNTEAFF.